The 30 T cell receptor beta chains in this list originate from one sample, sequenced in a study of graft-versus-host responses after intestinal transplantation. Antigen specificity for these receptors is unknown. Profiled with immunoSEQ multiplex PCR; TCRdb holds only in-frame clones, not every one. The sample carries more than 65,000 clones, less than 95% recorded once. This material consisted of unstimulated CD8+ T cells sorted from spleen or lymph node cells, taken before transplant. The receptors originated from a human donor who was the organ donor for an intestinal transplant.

The CDR3 nucleotides read TGTGCCAGCAGCCTTTTTCAGGATCCCACTGAAGCTTTCTTT. It encodes CASSLFQDPTEAFF. V and J are TRBV9 and TRBJ1-1; no firm D call. Germline CDR1 is SGDLS and CDR2 is YYNGEE. The V gene lost 4 bases and the J gene lost 4 bases, with 14 bases spanning the gap. This CDR3 region has 14 residues. The full variable domain, rest sourced from reference TRBV9 and TRBJ1-1, is DSGVTQTPKHLITATGQRVTLRCSPRSGDLSVYWYQQSLDQGLQFLIQYYNGEERAKGNILERFSAQQFPDLHSELNLSSLELGDSALYFCASSLFQDPTEAFFGQGTRLTVV.

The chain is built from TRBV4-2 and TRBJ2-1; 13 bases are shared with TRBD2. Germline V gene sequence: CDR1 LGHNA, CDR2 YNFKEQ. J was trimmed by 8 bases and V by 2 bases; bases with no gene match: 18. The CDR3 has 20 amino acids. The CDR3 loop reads CASSQFQFGLAGEVADEQFF. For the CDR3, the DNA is TGTGCCAGCAGCCAATTTCAATTCGGACTAGCGGGGGAAGTGGCGGATGAGCAGTTCTTC.

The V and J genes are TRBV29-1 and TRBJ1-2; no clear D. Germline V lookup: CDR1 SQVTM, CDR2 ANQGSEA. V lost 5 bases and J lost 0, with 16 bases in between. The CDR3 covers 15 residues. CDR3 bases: TGCAGCGTTATTGGCAGTCCTCCTCCTAACTATGGCTACACCTTC. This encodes CSVIGSPPPNYGYTF.

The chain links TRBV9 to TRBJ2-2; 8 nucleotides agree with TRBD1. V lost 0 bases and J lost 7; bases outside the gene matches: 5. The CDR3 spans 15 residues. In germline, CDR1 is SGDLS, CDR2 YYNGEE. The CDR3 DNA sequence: TGTGCCAGCAGCGTAGGGACAGGGCCGGGCGGGGAGCTGTTTTTT. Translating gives CASSVGTGPGGELFF.

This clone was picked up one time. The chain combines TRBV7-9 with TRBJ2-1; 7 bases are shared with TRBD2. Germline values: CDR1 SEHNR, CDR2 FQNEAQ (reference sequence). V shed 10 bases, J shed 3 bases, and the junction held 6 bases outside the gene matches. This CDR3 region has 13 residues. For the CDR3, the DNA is TGTGCCAACCAGCGGGGTAGCTACAATGAGCAGTTCTTC. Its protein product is CANQRGSYNEQFF.

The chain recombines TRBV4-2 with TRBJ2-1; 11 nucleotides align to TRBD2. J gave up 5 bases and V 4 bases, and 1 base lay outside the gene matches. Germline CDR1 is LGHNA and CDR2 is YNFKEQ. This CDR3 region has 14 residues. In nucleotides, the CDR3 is TGTGCCAGCAGCCTAGCGGGGGGGGACAATGAGCAGTTCTTC. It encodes CASSLAGGDNEQFF.

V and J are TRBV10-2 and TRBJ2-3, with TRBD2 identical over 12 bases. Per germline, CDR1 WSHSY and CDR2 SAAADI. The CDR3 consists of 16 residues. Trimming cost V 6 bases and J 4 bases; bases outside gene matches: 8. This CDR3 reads CASSAHLAGGPDTQYF. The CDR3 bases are TGCGCCAGCAGCGCCCACCTAGCGGGGGGGCCAGATACGCAGTATTTT.

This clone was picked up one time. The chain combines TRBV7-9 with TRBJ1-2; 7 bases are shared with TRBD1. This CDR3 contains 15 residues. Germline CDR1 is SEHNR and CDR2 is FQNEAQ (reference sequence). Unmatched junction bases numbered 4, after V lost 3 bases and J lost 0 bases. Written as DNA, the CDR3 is TGTGCCAGCAGCTTCTCGACAGGGTCTAACTATGGCTACACCTTC. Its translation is CASSFSTGSNYGYTF.

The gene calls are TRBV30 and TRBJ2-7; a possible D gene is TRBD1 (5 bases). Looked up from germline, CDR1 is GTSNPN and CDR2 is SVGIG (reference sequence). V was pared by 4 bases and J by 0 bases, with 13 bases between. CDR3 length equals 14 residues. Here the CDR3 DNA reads TGTGCCTGGAACCATGGGGCTAGCTCCTACGAGCAGTACTTC. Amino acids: CAWNHGASSYEQYF.

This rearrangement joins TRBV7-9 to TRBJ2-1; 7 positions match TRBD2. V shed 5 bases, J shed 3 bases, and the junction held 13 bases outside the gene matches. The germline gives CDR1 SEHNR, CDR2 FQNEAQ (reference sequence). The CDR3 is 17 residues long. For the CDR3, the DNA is TGTGCCAGCAGCCACTCAGGACTAGACCCAGACTACAATGAGCAGTTCTTC. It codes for CASSHSGLDPDYNEQFF.

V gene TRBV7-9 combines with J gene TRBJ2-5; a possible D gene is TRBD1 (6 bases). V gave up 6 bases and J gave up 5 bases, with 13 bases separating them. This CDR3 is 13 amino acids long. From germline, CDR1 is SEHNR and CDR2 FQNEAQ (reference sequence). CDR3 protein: CASRQGLRETQYF. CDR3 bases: TGTGCCAGCAGACAGGGCCTCCGGGAGACCCAGTACTTC.

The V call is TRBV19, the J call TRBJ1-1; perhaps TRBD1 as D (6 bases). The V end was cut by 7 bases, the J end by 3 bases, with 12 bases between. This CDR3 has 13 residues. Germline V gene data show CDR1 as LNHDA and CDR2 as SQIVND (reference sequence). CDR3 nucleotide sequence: TGTGCCAGTACCCAGGCAGGGGACACTGAAGCTTTCTTT. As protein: CASTQAGDTEAFF.

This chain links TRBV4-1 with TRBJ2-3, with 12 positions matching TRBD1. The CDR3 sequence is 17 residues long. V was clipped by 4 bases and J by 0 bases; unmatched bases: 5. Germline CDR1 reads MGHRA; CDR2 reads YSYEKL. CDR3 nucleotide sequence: TGCGCCAGCAGCCGCCGGGACAGGGGGCCTAGCACAGATACGCAGTATTTT. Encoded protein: CASSRRDRGPSTDTQYF.

CDR3 sequence: CASSLDRANYGYTF. The CDR3 DNA reads TGTGCCAGCAGCTTGGACAGGGCTAACTATGGCTACACCTTC. V is TRBV7-9 and J is TRBJ1-2; 8 bases agree with TRBD1. V gave up 3 bases and J gave up 0 bases; unmatched junction bases: 0. This CDR3 contains 14 residues. Germline V CDR1 and CDR2: SEHNR, FQNEAQ (reference sequence).

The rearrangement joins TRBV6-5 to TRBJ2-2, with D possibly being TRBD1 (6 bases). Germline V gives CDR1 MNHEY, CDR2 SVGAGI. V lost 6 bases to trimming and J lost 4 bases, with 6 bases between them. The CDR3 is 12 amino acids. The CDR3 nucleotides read TGTGCCAGCAGGGACAGCACCGGGGAGCTGTTTTTT. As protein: CASRDSTGELFF.

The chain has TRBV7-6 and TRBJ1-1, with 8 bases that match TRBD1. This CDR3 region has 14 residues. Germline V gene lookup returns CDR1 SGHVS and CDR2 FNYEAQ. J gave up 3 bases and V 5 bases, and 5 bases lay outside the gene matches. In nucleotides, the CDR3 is TGTGCCAGCAGCCAGGGGGCTAGCGACACTGAAGCTTTCTTT. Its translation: CASSQGASDTEAFF. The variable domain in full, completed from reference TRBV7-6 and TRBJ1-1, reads GAGVSQSPRYKVTKRGQDVALRCDPISGHVSLYWYRQALGQGPEFLTYFNYEAQQDKSGLPNDRFSAERPEGSISTLTIQRTEQRDSAMYRCASSQGASDTEAFFGQGTRLTVV.

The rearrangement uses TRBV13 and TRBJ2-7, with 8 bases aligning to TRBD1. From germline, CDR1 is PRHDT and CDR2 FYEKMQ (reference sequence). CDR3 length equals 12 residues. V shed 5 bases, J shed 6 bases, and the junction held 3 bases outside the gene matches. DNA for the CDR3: TGTGCCAGCAGCCCGACAGGGGTCGAGCAGTACTTC. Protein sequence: CASSPTGVEQYF. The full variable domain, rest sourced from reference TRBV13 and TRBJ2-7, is AAGVIQSPRHLIKEKRETATLKCYPIPRHDTVYWYQQGPGQDPQFLISFYEKMQSDKGSIPDRFSAQQFSDYHSELNMSSLELGDSALYFCASSPTGVEQYFGPGTRLTVT.

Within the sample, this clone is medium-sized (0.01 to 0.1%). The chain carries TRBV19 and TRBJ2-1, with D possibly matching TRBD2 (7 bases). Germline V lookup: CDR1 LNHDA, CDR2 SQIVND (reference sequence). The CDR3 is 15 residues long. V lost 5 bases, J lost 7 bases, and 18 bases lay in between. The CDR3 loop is CASSWSGGGINEQFF. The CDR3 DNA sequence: TGTGCCAGTAGTTGGTCGGGGGGCGGGATTAATGAGCAGTTCTTC.

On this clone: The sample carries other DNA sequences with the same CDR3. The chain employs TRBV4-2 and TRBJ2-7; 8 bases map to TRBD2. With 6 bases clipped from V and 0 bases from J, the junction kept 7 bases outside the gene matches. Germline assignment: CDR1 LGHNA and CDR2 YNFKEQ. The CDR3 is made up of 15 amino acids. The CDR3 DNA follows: TGTGCCAGCAGTCACCGACTAGCGAGCTCCTACGAGCAGTACTTC. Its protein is CASSHRLASSYEQYF.

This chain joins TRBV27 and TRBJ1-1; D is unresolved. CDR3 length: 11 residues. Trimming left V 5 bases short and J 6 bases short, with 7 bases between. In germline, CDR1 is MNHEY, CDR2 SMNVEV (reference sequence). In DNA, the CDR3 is TGTGCCAGCAGTGGCGGCGCTGAAGCTTTCTTT. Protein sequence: CASSGGAEAFF.

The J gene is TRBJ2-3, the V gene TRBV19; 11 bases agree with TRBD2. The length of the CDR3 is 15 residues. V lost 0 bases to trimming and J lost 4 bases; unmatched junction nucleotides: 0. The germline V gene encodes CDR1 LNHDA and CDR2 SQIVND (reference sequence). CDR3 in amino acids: CASSIDSGGADTQYF. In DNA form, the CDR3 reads TGTGCCAGTAGTATAGATAGCGGGGGGGCAGATACGCAGTATTTT.

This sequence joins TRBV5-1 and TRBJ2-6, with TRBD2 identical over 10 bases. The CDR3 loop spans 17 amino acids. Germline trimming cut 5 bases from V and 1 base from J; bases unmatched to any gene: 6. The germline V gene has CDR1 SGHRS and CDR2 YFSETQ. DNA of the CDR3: TGCGCCAGCAGTTCAGGACTAGCGGATTCTGGGGCCAACGTCCTGACTTTC. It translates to CASSSGLADSGANVLTF.

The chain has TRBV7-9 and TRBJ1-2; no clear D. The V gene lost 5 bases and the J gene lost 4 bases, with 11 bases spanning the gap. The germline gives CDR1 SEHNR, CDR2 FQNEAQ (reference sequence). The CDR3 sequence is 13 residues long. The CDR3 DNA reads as TGTGCCAGCAGCCCCGCACTGCTCTATGGCTACACCTTC. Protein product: CASSPALLYGYTF.

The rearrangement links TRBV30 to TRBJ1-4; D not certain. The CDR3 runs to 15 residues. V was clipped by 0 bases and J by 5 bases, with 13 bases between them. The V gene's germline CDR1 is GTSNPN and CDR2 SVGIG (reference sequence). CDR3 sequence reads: CAWSVREAGNEKLFF. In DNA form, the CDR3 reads TGTGCCTGGAGTGTCCGGGAGGCGGGCAATGAAAAACTGTTTTTT. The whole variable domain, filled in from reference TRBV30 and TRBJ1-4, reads SQTIHQWPATLVQPVGSPLSLECTVEGTSNPNLYWYRQAAGRGLQLLFYSVGIGQISSEVPQNLSASRPQDRQFILSSKKLLLSDSGFYLCAWSVREAGNEKLFFGSGTQLSVL.

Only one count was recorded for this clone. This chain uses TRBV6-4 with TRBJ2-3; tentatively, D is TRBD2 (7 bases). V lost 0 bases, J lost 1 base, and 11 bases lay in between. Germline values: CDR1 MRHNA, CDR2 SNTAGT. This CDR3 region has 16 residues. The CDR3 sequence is CASSDSIGGGTDTQYF. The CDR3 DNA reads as TGTGCCAGCAGTGACTCGATAGGGGGGGGCACAGATACGCAGTATTTT.

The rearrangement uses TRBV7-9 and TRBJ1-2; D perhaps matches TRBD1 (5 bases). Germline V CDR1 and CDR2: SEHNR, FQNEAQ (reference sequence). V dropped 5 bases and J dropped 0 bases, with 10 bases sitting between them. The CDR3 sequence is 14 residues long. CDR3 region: CASSVTGTNYGYTF. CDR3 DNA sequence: TGTGCCAGCAGCGTCACAGGTACTAACTATGGCTACACCTTC.

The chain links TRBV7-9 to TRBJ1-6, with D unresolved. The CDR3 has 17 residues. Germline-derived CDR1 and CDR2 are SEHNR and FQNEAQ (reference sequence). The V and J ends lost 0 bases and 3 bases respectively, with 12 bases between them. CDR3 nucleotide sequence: TGTGCCAGCAGCTTAGCGACCGGCGGGCTCTATAATTCACCCCTCCACTTT. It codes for CASSLATGGLYNSPLHF.

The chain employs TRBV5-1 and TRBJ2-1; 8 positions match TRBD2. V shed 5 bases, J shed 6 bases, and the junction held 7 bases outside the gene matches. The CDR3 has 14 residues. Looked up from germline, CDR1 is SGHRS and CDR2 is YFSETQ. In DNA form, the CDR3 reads TGCGCCAGCAGTTCCGGGGGGGCCTTCAATGAGCAGTTCTTC. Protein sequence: CASSSGGAFNEQFF.

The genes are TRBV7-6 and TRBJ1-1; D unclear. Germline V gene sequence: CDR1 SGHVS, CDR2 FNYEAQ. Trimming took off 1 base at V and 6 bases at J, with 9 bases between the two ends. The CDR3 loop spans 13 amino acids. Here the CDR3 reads CASSLVHGSEAFF. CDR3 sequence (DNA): TGTGCCAGCAGCTTAGTCCACGGGTCTGAAGCTTTCTTT.

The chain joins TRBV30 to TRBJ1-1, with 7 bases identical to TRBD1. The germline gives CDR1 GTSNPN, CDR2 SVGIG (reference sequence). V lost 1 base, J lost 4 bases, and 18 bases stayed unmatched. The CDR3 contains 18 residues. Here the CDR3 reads CAWSAPPSAIRGATEAFF. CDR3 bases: TGTGCCTGGAGTGCCCCGCCCTCGGCCATCAGGGGGGCCACTGAAGCTTTCTTT.